This TCR beta chain stems from a study of T-cell memory formation after mild COVID-19. Whole-study context: In these data, TCR clusters were largely donor specific.

Findings and limits, study-wide: Mainly in CM and EM were contracting CD4+ clones; CD8+ were in EMRA. Unconfirmed was the SARS-CoV-2 specificity of second-wave clones that peaked on day 37. Some clones that responded were present in memory (sampled pre-infection), which suggests cross-reactive memory joined.

The germline CDR1 and CDR2 sequences are MNHEY and SVGAGI. V dropped 2 bases and J dropped 4 bases, with 24 bases sitting between them. CDR3 length: 18 amino acids. As regards this clonotype: Antigen: not known.

Via MiXCR, TCRdb re-called the 5' RACE reads, giving one row per CDR3 protein. The profile covers 450,000 to 650,000 distinct CDR3 sequences, with about a fifth appearing a single time and approximately 8% taken by the ten largest. The sequencing sample was made of PBMCs or a T cell subset sorted from them (not recorded which). This TCR derives from an adult woman who had mild COVID-19 (a few samples of this study predate the infection). Cell type and time point are not known. This chain uses TRBV6-5 with TRBJ2-7; D is unclear. CDR3 sequence (DNA): TGTGCCAGCAGTTACGACCTGCCGAGTTCTCCTTGGGGATACGAGCAGTACTTC. Encoded protein: CASSYDLPSSPWGYEQYF.